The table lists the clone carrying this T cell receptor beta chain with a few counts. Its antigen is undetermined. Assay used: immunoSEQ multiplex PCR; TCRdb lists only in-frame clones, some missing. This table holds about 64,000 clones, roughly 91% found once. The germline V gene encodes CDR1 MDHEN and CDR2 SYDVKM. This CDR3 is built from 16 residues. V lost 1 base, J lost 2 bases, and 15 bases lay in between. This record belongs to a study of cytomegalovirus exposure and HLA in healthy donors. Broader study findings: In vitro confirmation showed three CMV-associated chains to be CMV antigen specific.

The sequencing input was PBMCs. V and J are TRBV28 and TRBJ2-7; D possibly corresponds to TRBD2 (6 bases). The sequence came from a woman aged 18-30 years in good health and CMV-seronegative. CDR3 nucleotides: TGTGCCAGCAGTTTATTTGTAGCGGTAGATACCTACGAGCAGTACTTC. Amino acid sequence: CASSLFVAVDTYEQYF.